This T cell receptor beta chain was found in a study of blood T cell repertoires in COVID-19. TCRdb's table, derived via immunoSEQ multiplex PCR, lists solely in-frame clones and lacks some. The data show approximately 200,000 clones, 75% to 90% seen once. This TCR derives from a woman aged 40 to 49 with acute COVID-19. The sequencing input was PBMCs or T cells enriched from blood (not recorded which).

The DNA for the CDR3 is TGTGCCACCAGCAATATGGGTGGTAGTCGGGTAGCTTTCTTT. As protein: CATSNMGGSRVAFF. The chain carries TRBV15 and TRBJ1-1, with no clear D. Deletions cut 4 bases from V and 10 bases from J, with 19 bases between. This CDR3 spans 14 amino acids. The germline V gene has CDR1 LNHNV and CDR2 YYDKDF (reference sequence).